The clone carrying this T cell receptor beta chain has more than one count but fewer than ten. What it binds is unknown. The data are from a study of T cell responses to AZD1222 COVID-19 vaccine. The CDR3 spans 16 residues. Deletions cut 1 base from V and 0 bases from J, with 8 bases between. Germline CDR1 reads SGHKS; CDR2 reads YYEKEE (reference sequence). General study results and limits: It should be noted that donors were predominantly white British and more often female, and clonal diversity was possibly underestimated.

Clones were sequenced by immunoSEQ multiplex PCR, and TCRdb holds only the in-frame ones, with some missing. Of around 100,000 clones in the sample, about 85% were seen once. The origin of this receptor is an adult in good health. Specimen: peripheral blood, collected on day 0 of AZD1222 vaccination. The chain is built from TRBV5-5 and TRBJ1-6, with unresolved D. CDR3 sequence reads: CASSLRPSSYNSPLHF. Here the CDR3 DNA reads TGTGCCAGCAGCTTGCGGCCGAGCTCCTATAATTCACCCCTCCACTTT.